This T cell receptor beta chain appears in the sequencing data of a study of cytomegalovirus exposure and HLA in healthy donors. CDR1 is LGHNA, CDR2 YNFKEQ, per germline. CDR3 length: 15 amino acids. Losses at the gene ends were 4 bases for V and 3 bases for J; bases not matched to a gene: 5. This clone showed up just once. Amplification used 60 Vbeta primers and 13 Jbeta primers. Profiling relied on immunoSEQ multiplex PCR, and the TCRdb table lists in-frame clones only, not all of them. The top ten hold approximately 0.47% of the sample, which has about 250,000 clones, more than 70% seen once. The source is a boy aged 5 to 17 in good health and CMV-seronegative. Sequenced input: PBMCs. The genes are TRBV4-2 and TRBJ1-1, with 10 bases fitting TRBD1. The CDR3 is CASSPGQGRDTEAFF. In DNA form, the CDR3 reads TGTGCCAGCAGCCCGGGACAGGGGCGAGACACTGAAGCTTTCTTT.